This T cell receptor (beta chain) stems from a study (dated by TCRdb to between 2015 and 2016). With regard to the full study: Whether tumor-infiltrating Tregs in breast cancer are recruited from blood Tregs or converted in situ from other CD4+ T cell subsets was tested. Findings and caveats that apply to the study as a whole: Tumor-infiltrating Treg TCR alpha and beta sequences overlapped most with tumor naive CD4+ T cells, then with blood naive CD4+ T cells. In terms of TCR gene usage, tumor memory CD4+ T cells clustered together with blood and lymph node memory CD4+ cells, as well as with lymph node naive CD4+ cells. Rather than covering whole repertoires, validation in the larger cohort was restricted to a single TCR beta V-J rearrangement.

Full-length TCR variable regions were amplified by 5' RACE PCR using constant-region reverse primers, and then by semi-nested PCR using Nested Universal Primer A. Using the ReliaPrep RNA Cell Miniprep System, total RNA was extracted, and the SMARTer RACE 5'/3' Kit was then used to reverse transcribe the RNA into 5'RACE-ready cDNA. Multiplex adaptors were used to barcode full-length TCR alpha and beta libraries, and the barcoded libraries were sequenced on an Illumina MiSeq. Under the source paper's analysis protocol: For each of nine subset-tissue groups, sequencing data from the five patients were pooled, and the groups were then compared using unsupervised clustering of TCR gene usage. The Morisita-Horn index was used to calculate repertoire similarity, with shared sequences weighted by how much each contributed to each repertoire. The public reads were run again by TCRdb, first through fastp at Q25 and then through MiXCR, and only productive beta chains were kept. All rows with the same CDR3 protein become a single entry with the most common DNA and genes. Here the V and J calls rest on TCRdb's processing, not on the authors' analysis. The sample profile shows 9,500 to 12,000 distinct CDR3 sequences; 45% to 50% of them were found once. Jointly, the top ten make up over 10% of the sample.

On this clonotype: Its binding antigen is unknown. Base qualities are not recorded, but no much larger clone differs from it by a single base.

CDR1 and CDR2, per the germline V gene, are MGHDK and SYGVNS. Trimming takes 2 bases off V and 5 bases off J; junction bases not matched to a gene: 13. Inclusive of the bounding cysteine and phenylalanine, the CDR3 is 17 residues long. CDR3 DNA only is kept here, 51 bases in frame from base 1. The Miltenyi Naive CD4+ T Cell Isolation kit was used to purify naive CD4+ T cells, and CD25 microbeads were used to remove Tregs. Tregs, naive and memory CD4+ T cells from tumor, blood and ipsilateral draining lymph nodes of five breast cancer patients underwent full-length TCR alpha and beta sequencing. Tumor tissue and lymph nodes obtained from ipsilateral axillary dissection were perfused with PBS, minced and then digested with collagenase I and hyaluronidase. A purity exceeding 90% was confirmed by FACS for the sorted cell populations.

The chain is assembled from TRBV25-1 and TRBJ2-3; a stretch of 7 junction bases matches TRBD2. The specimen was tumor-infiltrating naive CD4+ T cells sorted from the breast tumor. The cell subset or site tag for this specimen amounts to: naive CD4+ T cells, CD4+CD45RA+CD25-. This TCR was recovered from a female donor with breast cancer. The CDR3 region reads CASSEVAETSLKDTQYF. The sequenced DNA: TGTGCCAGCAGTGAAGTGGCTGAGACTAGCCTAAAAGATACGCAGTATTTT.